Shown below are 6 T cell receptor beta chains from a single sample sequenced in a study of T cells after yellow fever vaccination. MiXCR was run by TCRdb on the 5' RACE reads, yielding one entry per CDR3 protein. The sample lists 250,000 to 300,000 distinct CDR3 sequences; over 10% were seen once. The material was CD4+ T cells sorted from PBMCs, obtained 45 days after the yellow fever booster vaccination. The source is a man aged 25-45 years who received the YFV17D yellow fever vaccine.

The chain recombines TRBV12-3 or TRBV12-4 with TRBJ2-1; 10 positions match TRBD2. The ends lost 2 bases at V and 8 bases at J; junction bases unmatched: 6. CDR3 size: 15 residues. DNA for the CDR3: TGTGCCAGCAGTTTAAGGCTAGCGGGAGAGCATGAGCAGTTCTTC. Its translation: CASSLRLAGEHEQFF.

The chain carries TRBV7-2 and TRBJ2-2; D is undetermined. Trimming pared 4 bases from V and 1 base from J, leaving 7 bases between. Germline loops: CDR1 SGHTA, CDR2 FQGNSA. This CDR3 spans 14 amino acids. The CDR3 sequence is CASSYSENTGELFF. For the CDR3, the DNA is TGTGCCAGCAGCTACAGCGAGAACACCGGGGAGCTGTTTTTT.

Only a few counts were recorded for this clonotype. CDR3: CSATGTGSYEQYF. For the CDR3, the DNA is TGCAGCGCTACCGGGACAGGCTCCTACGAGCAGTACTTC. The V call is TRBV29-1, the J call TRBJ2-7; 8 bases agree with TRBD1. Unmatched junction bases numbered 5, after V lost 7 bases and J lost 0 bases. Germline V gene lookup returns CDR1 SQVTM and CDR2 ANQGSEA. The CDR3 is 13 amino acids.

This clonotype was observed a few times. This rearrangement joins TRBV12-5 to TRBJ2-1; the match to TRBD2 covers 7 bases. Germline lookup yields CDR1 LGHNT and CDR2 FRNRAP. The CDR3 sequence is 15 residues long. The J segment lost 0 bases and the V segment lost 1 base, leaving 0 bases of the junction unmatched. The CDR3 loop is CASGLGTSSYNEQFF. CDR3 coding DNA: TGTGCTAGTGGTTTGGGGACTAGCTCCTACAATGAGCAGTTCTTC.

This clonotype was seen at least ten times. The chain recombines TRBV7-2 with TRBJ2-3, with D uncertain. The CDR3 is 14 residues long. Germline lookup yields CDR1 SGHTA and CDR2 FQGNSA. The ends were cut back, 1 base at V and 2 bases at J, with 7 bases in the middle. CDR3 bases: TGTGCCAGCAGCTTAGTCGCGGCCACAGATACGCAGTATTTT. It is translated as CASSLVAATDTQYF.

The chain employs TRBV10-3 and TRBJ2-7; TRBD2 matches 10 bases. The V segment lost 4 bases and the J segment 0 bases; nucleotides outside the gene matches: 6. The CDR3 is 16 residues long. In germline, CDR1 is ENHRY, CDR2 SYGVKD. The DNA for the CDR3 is TGTGCCATCAGTGCACTAGCGGGAATGAGCTCCTACGAGCAGTACTTC. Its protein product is CAISALAGMSSYEQYF.